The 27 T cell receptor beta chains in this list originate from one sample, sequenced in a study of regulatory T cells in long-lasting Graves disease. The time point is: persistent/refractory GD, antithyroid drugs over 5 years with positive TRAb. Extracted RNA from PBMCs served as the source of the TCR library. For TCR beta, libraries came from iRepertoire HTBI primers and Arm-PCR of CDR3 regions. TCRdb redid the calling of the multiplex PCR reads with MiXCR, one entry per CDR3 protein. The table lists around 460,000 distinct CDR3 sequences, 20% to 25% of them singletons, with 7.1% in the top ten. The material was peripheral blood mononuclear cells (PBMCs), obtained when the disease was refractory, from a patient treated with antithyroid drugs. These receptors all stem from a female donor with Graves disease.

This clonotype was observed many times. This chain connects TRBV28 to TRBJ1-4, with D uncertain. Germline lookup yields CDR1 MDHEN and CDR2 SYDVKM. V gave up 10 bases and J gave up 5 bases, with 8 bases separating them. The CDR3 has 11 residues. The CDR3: CAILGNEKLFF. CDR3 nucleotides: TGTGCCATCCTGGGGAATGAAAAACTGTTTTTT.

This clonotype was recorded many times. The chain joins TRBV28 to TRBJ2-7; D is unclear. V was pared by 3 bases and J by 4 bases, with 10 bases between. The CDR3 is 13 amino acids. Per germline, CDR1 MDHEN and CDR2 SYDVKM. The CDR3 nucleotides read TGTGCCAGCAGTTTCCTTACTGGGTACGAGCAGTACTTC. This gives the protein CASSFLTGYEQYF. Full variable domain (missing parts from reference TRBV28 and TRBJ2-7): DVKVTQSSRYLVKRTGEKVFLECVQDMDHENMFWYRQDPGLGLRLIYFSYDVKMKEKGDIPEGYSVSREKKERFSLILESASTNQTSMYLCASSFLTGYEQYFGPGTRLTVT.

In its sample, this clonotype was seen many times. DNA for the CDR3: TGTGCCAGCAGTTTAGGAACCCCCAGAAGGGGGAACACTGAAGCTTTCTTT. Protein sequence: CASSLGTPRRGNTEAFF. The V gene is TRBV12-3 or TRBV12-4, the J gene TRBJ1-1, with D possibly TRBD1 on 5 matching bases. The CDR3 is 17 residues long. Trimming removed 1 base from V and 1 base from J, with 16 bases in between.

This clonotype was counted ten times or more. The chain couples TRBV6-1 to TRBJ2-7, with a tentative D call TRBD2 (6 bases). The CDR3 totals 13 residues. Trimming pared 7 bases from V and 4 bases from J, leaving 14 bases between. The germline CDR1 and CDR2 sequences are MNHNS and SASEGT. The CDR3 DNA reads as TGTGCCAGCATGACTTGGAGGGCGTACGAGCAGTACTTC. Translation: CASMTWRAYEQYF.

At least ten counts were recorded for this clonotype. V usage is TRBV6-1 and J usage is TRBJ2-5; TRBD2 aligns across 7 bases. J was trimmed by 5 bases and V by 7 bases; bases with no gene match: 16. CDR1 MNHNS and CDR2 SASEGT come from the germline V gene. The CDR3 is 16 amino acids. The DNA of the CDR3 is TGTGCCAGCACCCGAAGATTGGACGGGGAGGGGGAGACCCAGTACTTC. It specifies CASTRRLDGEGETQYF.

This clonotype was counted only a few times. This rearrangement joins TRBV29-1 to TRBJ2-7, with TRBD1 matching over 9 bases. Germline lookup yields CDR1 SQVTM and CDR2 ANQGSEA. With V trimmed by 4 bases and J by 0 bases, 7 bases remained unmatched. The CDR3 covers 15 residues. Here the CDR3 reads CSVGGQGMGSYEQYF. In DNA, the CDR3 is TGCAGCGTTGGCGGACAGGGGATGGGCTCCTACGAGCAGTACTTC.

The CDR3 bases are TGTGCCAGCAGCCCTGCAGGGGTGAACTATGGCTACACCTTC. Its protein product is CASSPAGVNYGYTF. This chain uses TRBV6-2 or TRBV6-3 with TRBJ1-2, with a weak D call TRBD1 (6 bases). Trimming took 6 bases from V and 2 from J, leaving 13 bases between them. From germline, CDR1 is MNHEY and CDR2 SVGEGT. The CDR3 has 14 amino acids.

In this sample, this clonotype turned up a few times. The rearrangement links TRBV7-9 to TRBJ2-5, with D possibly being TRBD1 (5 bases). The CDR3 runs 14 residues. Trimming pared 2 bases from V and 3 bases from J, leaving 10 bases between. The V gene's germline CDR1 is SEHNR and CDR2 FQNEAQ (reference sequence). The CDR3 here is CASSLRVTEETQYF. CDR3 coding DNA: TGTGCCAGCAGCTTAAGAGTGACAGAAGAGACCCAGTACTTC.

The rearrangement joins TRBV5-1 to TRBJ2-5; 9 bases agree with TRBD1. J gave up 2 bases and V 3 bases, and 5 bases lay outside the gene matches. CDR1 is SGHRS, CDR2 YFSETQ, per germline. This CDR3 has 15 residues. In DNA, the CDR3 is TGCGCCAGCAGCTCGGGCGGGACAGGGCAAGAGACCCAGTACTTC. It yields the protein CASSSGGTGQETQYF.

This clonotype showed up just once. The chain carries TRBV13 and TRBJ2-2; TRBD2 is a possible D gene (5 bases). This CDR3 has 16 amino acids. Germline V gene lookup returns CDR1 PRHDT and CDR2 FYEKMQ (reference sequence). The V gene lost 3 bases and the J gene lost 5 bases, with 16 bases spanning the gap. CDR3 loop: CASSFHPDGVTGELFF. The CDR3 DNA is TGTGCCAGCAGCTTTCACCCGGACGGGGTTACCGGGGAGCTGTTTTTT.

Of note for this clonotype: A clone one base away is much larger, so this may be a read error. The chain's CDR3 is CASSRLTGVGTGAFF. The CDR3 bases are TGTGCCAGCAGTCGTCTTACAGGGGTTGGCACTGGAGCTTTCTTT. The V gene is TRBV27, the J gene TRBJ1-1; 7 bases are shared with TRBD1. Germline V gives CDR1 MNHEY, CDR2 SMNVEV (reference sequence). The CDR3 has 15 amino acids.

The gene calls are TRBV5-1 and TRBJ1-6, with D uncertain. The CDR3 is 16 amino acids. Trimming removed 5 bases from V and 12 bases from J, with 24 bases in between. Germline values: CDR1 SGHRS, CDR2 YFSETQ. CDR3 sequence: CASRPGVGSPHGPLHF. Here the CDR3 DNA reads TGCGCCAGCAGACCTGGAGTCGGGAGCCCCCACGGACCCCTCCACTTT.

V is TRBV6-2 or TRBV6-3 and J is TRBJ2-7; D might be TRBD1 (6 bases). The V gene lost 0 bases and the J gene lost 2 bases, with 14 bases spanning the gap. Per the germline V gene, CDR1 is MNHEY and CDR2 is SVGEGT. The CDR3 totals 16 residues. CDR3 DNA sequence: TGTGCCAGCAGTTACTCGATCGAGACAGGTGCCTACGAGCAGTACTTC. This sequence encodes CASSYSIETGAYEQYF.

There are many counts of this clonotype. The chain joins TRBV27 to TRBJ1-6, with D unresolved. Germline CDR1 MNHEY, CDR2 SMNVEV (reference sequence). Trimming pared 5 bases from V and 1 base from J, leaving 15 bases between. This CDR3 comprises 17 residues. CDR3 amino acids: CASSPTVSFSYNSPLHF. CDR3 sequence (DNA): TGTGCCAGCAGTCCCACAGTTTCCTTTTCCTATAATTCACCCCTCCACTTT.

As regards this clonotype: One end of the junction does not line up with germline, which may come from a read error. The CDR3 sequence is CGVETGTNEQYF. CDR3 nucleotide sequence: TGCGGCGTTGAGACGGGAACGAACGAGCAGTACTTC. The rearrangement uses TRBV29-1 and TRBJ2-7, with D possibly matching TRBD2 (5 bases). This CDR3 is built from 12 residues. Germline V gene lookup returns CDR1 SQVTM and CDR2 ANQGSEA.

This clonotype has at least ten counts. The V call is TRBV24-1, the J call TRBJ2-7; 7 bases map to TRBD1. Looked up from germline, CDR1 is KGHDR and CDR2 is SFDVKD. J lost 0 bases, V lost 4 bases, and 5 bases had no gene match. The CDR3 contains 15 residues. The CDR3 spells CATSDPDRSSYEQYF. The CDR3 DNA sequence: TGTGCCACCAGTGACCCGGACAGGAGCTCCTACGAGCAGTACTTC.

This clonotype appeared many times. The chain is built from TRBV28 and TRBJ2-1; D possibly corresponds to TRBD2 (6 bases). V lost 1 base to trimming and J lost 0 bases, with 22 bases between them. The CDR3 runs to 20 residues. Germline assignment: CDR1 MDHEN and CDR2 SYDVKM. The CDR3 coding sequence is TGTGCCAGCAGTTTATCCTTCCTTATTGGGGGGACCAGCTCCTACAATGAGCAGTTCTTC. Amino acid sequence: CASSLSFLIGGTSSYNEQFF.

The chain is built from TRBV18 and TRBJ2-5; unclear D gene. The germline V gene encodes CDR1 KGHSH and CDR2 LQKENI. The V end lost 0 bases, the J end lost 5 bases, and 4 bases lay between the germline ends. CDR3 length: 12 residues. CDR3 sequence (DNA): TGTGCCAGCTCACCACCAAAGGAGACCCAGTACTTC. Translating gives CASSPPKETQYF.

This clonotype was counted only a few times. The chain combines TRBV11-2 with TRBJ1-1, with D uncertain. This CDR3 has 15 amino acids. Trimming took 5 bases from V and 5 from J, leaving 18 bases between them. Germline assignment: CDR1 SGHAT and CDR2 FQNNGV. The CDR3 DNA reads TGTGCCAGCAGCCCCCCGGTTCGTGTGGGAACTGAAGCTTTCTTT. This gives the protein CASSPPVRVGTEAFF. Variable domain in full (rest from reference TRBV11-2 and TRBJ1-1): EAGVAQSPRYKIIEKRQSVAFWCNPISGHATLYWYQQILGQGPKLLIQFQNNGVVDDSQLPKDRFSAERLKGVDSTLKIQPAKLEDSAVYLCASSPPVRVGTEAFFGQGTRLTVV.

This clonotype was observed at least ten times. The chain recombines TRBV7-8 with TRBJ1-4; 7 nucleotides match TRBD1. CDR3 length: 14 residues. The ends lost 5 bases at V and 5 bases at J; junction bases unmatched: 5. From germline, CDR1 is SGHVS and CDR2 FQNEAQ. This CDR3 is CASSRGQYNEKLFF. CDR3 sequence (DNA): TGTGCCAGCAGCCGGGGACAGTACAATGAAAAACTGTTTTTT. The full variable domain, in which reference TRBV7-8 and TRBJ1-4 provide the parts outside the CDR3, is GAGVSQSPRYKVAKRGQDVALRCDPISGHVSLFWYQQALGQGPEFLTYFQNEAQLDKSGLPSDRFFAERPEGSVSTLKIQRTQQEDSAVYLCASSRGQYNEKLFFGSGTQLSVL.

CDR3: CASSFREHPDTQYF. CDR3 bases: TGTGCCAGCAGCTTCCGGGAGCATCCAGATACGCAGTATTTT. The genes are TRBV11-2 and TRBJ2-3; maybe TRBD2 (6 bases). This CDR3 comprises 14 residues. V was pared by 3 bases and J by 4 bases, with 11 bases between. Germline CDR1 reads SGHAT; CDR2 reads FQNNGV. Combining the CDR3 with reference TRBV11-2 and TRBJ2-3 gives the whole variable domain EAGVAQSPRYKIIEKRQSVAFWCNPISGHATLYWYQQILGQGPKLLIQFQNNGVVDDSQLPKDRFSAERLKGVDSTLKIQPAKLEDSAVYLCASSFREHPDTQYFGPGTRLTVL.

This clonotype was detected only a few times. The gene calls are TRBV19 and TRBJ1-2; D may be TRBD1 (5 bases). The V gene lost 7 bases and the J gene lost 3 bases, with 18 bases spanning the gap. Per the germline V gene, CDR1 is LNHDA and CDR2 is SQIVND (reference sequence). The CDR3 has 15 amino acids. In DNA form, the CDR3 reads TGTGCCAGTACTAGAACCGGGCCGGGGGACTATGGCTACACCTTC. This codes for CASTRTGPGDYGYTF.

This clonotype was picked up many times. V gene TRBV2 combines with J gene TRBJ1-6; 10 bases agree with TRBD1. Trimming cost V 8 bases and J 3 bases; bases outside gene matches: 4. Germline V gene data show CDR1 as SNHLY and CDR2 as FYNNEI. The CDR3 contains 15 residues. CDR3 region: CASARDRGYNSPLHF. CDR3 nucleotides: TGTGCCAGCGCGCGGGACAGGGGCTATAATTCACCCCTCCACTTT.

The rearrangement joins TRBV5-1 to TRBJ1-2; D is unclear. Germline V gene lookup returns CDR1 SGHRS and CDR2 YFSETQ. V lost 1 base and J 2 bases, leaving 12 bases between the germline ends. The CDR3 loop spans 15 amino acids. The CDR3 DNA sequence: TGCGCCAGCAGCTTGAGTCGGGGAATGAACTATGGCTACACCTTC. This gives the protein CASSLSRGMNYGYTF.

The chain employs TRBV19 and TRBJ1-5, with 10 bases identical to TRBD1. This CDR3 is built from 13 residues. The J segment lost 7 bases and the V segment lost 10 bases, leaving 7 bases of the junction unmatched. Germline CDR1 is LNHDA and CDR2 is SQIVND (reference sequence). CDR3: CATSGTGDQPQHF. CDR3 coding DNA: TGTGCCACCTCCGGGACAGGGGACCAGCCCCAGCATTTT.

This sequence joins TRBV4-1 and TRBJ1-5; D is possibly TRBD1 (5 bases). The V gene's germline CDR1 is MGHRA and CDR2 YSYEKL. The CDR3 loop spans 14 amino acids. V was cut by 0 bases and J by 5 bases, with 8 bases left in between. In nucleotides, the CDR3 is TGCGCCAGCAGCCAAGATCGGGGGGATCAGCCCCAGCATTTT. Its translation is CASSQDRGDQPQHF.

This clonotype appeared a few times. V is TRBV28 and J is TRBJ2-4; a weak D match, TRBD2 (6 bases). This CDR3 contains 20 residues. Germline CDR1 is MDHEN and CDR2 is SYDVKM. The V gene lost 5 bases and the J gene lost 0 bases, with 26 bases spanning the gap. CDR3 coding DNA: TGTGCCAGCAGTCCTGCCTTCGGGAGCACCCCCAATCGAGCCAAAAACATTCAGTACTTC. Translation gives CASSPAFGSTPNRAKNIQYF.